The source of this TCR beta chain is a study of blood T cell repertoires in COVID-19 (dated by TCRdb to 2020 to 2021). As for the study more broadly: Samples covering the acute and convalescent phases of COVID-19 were provided by collaborators in the United States, Italy and Spain. The dataset comprised deeply sampled blood TCRbeta repertoires from subjects exposed to, actively infected with, or recovered from COVID-19. Sample metadata almost always included a de-identified subject ID, COVID-19 status, age in years and sex. The repertoires were made available in a free public database intended to serve as a resource for research on the immune response to SARS-CoV-2. The prospective study material was composed of cDNA or gDNA derived from T cells, B-cell-depleted T cells, or PBMCs. Samples came from the ongoing ImmuneRACE study (first 160 participants) plus 1,254 subjects from 6 global collaborators. Where available, HLA class I and class II types were taken from metadata supplied by the sample provider and were not determined by assay-based typing.

Including cysteine and phenylalanine, the CDR3 has 13 amino acids. The retained sequence is limited to the CDR3, 39 bases, with the frame set at the first base. The junction shows trimming of 5 bases on V and 4 bases on J, plus 11 bases between the germline ends. For CDR1 and CDR2, the germline V gene (reference sequence) lists LNHDA and SQIVND. As for this clone: Which antigen it targets is not known. Within one base of it there is no much larger clone, and no base qualities were kept.

The immunoSEQ Assay, a bias-controlled multiplex PCR, was used to amplify TCRbeta CDR3 regions from genomic DNA. On the authors' methods: The number of nucleated cells in each sample was estimated from the amplification of reference gene primers within the assay. Sequence reads were collapsed and filtered to measure the absolute abundance of every unique TCRbeta CDR3 rearrangement. For each sample, productive Simpson clonality was calculated as the square root of Simpson's diversity index over productive rearrangements. The source is immuneACCESS, and TCRdb retained only in-frame sequences with V and J called. Part of the clones is not carried over; for the studies checked, unresolved V genes explain less than half of this, and the remainder is unexplained. V, J and clone size reflect that table, while D and trimming were determined from the DNA. Counted in this sample were 250,000 or so clones; approximately 84% of them appeared once. The leading ten clones occupy under 8% of the sample.

Study-level results and caveats: How much clinical and demographic metadata was included differed by source and by participant, and the metadata was provided uncurated.

Participants in the prospective study were enrolled through a virtual design, were aged roughly 18 to 100 years, and lived in about two dozen United States geographic areas. In the prospective study, cohorts were assigned on the basis of participant-reported clinical history obtained from a screening survey and a study questionnaire. Exposed participants had been in contact with someone with a PCR-confirmed or clinician-diagnosed COVID-19 case within 2 weeks of study entry. Mobile phlebotomists in the prospective study collected whole blood, serum and a nasopharyngeal or oropharyngeal swab from every participant. Prospective study participants could optionally give additional blood draws and questionnaires over a roughly 2-month period. Before DNA extraction, blood samples from the prospective study were shipped at room temperature or frozen.

In this chain, TRBV19 is recombined with TRBJ1-1; a weak D assignment points to TRBD1 (5 bases agree). The sample taken for sequencing was PBMCs or T cells enriched from blood (not recorded which). The clonotype originates from a woman in her 50s who had been exposed to COVID-19. The CDR3 has the sequence CASSSGGGTEAFF. The DNA reads TGTGCCAGTAGTTCGGGGGGGGGCACTGAAGCTTTCTTT.